What follows are 10 T cell receptor beta chains derived from one specimen sequenced in a study of cytomegalovirus exposure and HLA in healthy donors. PCR was performed using 60 Vbeta and 13 Jbeta primers. Generated by immunoSEQ multiplex PCR, the TCRdb table keeps only in-frame clones and is missing some. The table records over 150,000 clones, 77% of them present only once. The sample taken for sequencing was PBMCs. All receptors derive from a woman under 40 in good health and CMV-seropositive.

The sample holds a few counts of this clone. The V and J genes are TRBV11-3 and TRBJ2-7; 7 bases match TRBD1. V trimming: 1 base; J trimming: 6 bases; junction bases outside the gene matches: 6. This CDR3 has 14 residues. Germline V gene lookup returns CDR1 SGHNT and CDR2 YENEEA. The CDR3 is CASSLALAGGEQYF. Written as DNA, the CDR3 is TGTGCCAGCAGCTTAGCTCTGGCAGGGGGCGAGCAGTACTTC.

V and J are TRBV28 and TRBJ1-2, with D possibly being TRBD1 (6 bases). CDR1 and CDR2 from the germline V gene are MDHEN and SYDVKM. V was shortened by 2 bases and J by 8 bases, with 18 bases between the two germline ends. The CDR3 length is 15 residues. The CDR3 DNA follows: TGTGCCAGCAGTTTACCAAACAGGGTCGATCAAGGCTACACCTTC. The encoded protein is CASSLPNRVDQGYTF.

This chain connects TRBV5-1 to TRBJ2-5; D not resolved. Trimming cost V 4 bases and J 5 bases, with 12 bases left between them. In germline, CDR1 is SGHRS, CDR2 YFSETQ. This CDR3 contains 13 residues. The CDR3 DNA follows: TGCGCCAGCAGCGTCGAAGTCGCGGAGACCCAGTACTTC. Amino acid sequence: CASSVEVAETQYF.

The chain uses TRBV29-1 and TRBJ2-5; TRBD2 is a possible D gene (6 bases). Germline loops: CDR1 SQVTM, CDR2 ANQGSEA. Deletions cut 0 bases from V and 1 base from J, with 18 bases between. CDR3 length: 17 amino acids. CDR3 nucleotide sequence: TGCAGCGTTGAAGATTCGAGGGAGGCTCTCTTCCAAGAGACCCAGTACTTC. The encoded protein is CSVEDSREALFQETQYF.

The V and J genes are TRBV6-1 and TRBJ2-3; 10 positions match TRBD2. The germline CDR1 and CDR2 sequences are MNHNS and SASEGT. After removal of 6 bases from V and 2 bases from J, the junction contained 5 bases not matched to a gene. The length of the CDR3 is 15 residues. The CDR3 reads CASRELAGTTDTQYF. CDR3 DNA sequence: TGTGCCAGCAGGGAACTAGCGGGGACCACAGATACGCAGTATTTT.

The chain employs TRBV28 and TRBJ1-1, with TRBD1 matching 7 bases. The V and J ends lost 3 bases and 5 bases, in that order; junction bases with no gene match: 3. CDR1 is MDHEN, CDR2 SYDVKM, per germline. This CDR3 is built from 13 residues. The CDR3 reads CASSFDRATEAFF. The DNA of the CDR3 is TGTGCCAGCAGTTTCGACAGGGCAACTGAAGCTTTCTTT.

The chain recombines TRBV7-3 with TRBJ2-3; D is possibly TRBD2 (6 bases). The germline gives CDR1 SGHTA, CDR2 FQGTGA. Trimming took 2 bases from V and 4 from J, leaving 16 bases between them. This CDR3 has 16 amino acids. The CDR3 DNA reads as TGTGCCAGCAGCTTATTGGGGCGGGATCTACCAGATACGCAGTATTTT. Translated, it gives CASSLLGRDLPDTQYF.

The V and J genes are TRBV11-2 and TRBJ2-7; D might be TRBD2 (6 bases). This CDR3 contains 17 residues. CDR1 and CDR2 (germline): SGHAT, FQNNGV. V was shortened by 0 bases and J by 2 bases, with 17 bases between the two germline ends. The CDR3 sequence is CASSLEDFGLSAYEQYF. CDR3 bases: TGTGCCAGCAGCTTAGAAGATTTCGGACTATCCGCCTACGAGCAGTACTTC.

The chain carries TRBV28 and TRBJ2-7; TRBD1 agrees at 10 bases. The CDR3 has 15 amino acids. The J segment lost 2 bases and the V segment lost 2 bases, leaving 3 bases of the junction unmatched. From germline, CDR1 is MDHEN and CDR2 SYDVKM. This CDR3 reads CASSLLDRGPYEQYF. CDR3 DNA sequence: TGTGCCAGCAGTTTACTAGACAGGGGGCCCTACGAGCAGTACTTC.

J is TRBJ1-1 and V is TRBV27; TRBD1 is a possible D gene (5 bases). The CDR3 covers 15 residues. V was trimmed by 6 bases and J by 1 base, leaving 15 bases between them. Per germline, CDR1 MNHEY and CDR2 SMNVEV (reference sequence). CDR3 residues: CASSLGLSPNTEAFF. The CDR3 DNA reads as TGTGCCAGCAGCTTGGGGCTCTCCCCGAACACTGAAGCTTTCTTT.